The entry below gives a single T cell receptor (beta chain) sequence along with its context. What it binds is unknown. The data derive from a study of OX40 agonist ivuxolimab in advanced cancers. Study summary: Three partial responders included one hepatocellular carcinoma patient and two cutaneous melanoma patients. General study points: Expanded peripheral T cells had an undetermined antigen specificity. Clonal expansion in partial responders at 0.1-3.0 mg/kg ranked among the lowest. The CD4+ and CD8+ T cells in the blood had expanded clonally by week 6 at 0.1 to 3.0 mg/kg.

V gave up 3 bases and J gave up 0 bases, with 12 bases separating them. This CDR3 has 17 residues. CDR1 and CDR2 (germline): KGHSH, LQKENI. Here immunoSEQ multiplex PCR was the method, and the copy in TCRdb shows in-frame clones only, minus some. The sample consists of 40,000 to 45,000 clones, 75% to 90% of them appearing once. Material: CD4+ or CD8+ T cells sorted from blood, obtained in a trial of the OX40 agonist ivuxolimab. This chain joins TRBV18 and TRBJ2-6; D unresolved. The source is an adult with an advanced solid tumor such as melanoma, head and neck, liver or kidney cancer. This CDR3 reads CASSPGQPSSGANVLTF. CDR3 nucleotides: TGTGCCAGCTCACCCGGGCAGCCGAGCTCTGGGGCCAACGTCCTGACTTTC.